The 27 T cell receptor beta chains below were found in one sample sequenced in a study of cytomegalovirus exposure and HLA in healthy donors. Amplification used 60 Vbeta primers and 13 Jbeta primers. Produced via immunoSEQ multiplex PCR; TCRdb's table is partial and in-frame only. There are over 150,000 clones in the sample, with about 0.74% held by the top ten. The sample was PBMCs. The receptor set was obtained from a boy between 5 and 17 years old in good health and CMV-seronegative.

The rearrangement uses TRBV28 and TRBJ2-7; 9 positions match TRBD1. The CDR3 is 16 residues long. V shed 5 bases and J 0 bases; nucleotides not matched to a gene: 8. Germline-derived CDR1 and CDR2 are MDHEN and SYDVKM. CDR3 sequence reads: CASSSRRTGVSYEQYF. CDR3 bases: TGTGCCAGCAGTAGCCGCCGGACAGGGGTCTCCTACGAGCAGTACTTC.

This chain uses TRBV27 with TRBJ1-5, with D maybe TRBD1 (5 bases). V was clipped by 4 bases and J by 0 bases, with 10 bases between them. Per the germline V gene, CDR1 is MNHEY and CDR2 is SMNVEV (reference sequence). CDR3 length: 15 amino acids. Written as DNA, the CDR3 is TGTGCCAGCAGTTCGACAGAAAATAGCAATCAGCCCCAGCATTTT. This codes for CASSSTENSNQPQHF.

This chain's CDR3 is CASSFAGEGTEAFF. CDR3 in DNA: TGCGCCAGCAGCTTCGCCGGGGAAGGGACTGAAGCTTTCTTT. V usage is TRBV5-1 and J usage is TRBJ1-1; no definite D call. V lost 2 bases and J 5 bases, leaving 13 bases between the germline ends. This CDR3 comprises 14 residues. The germline V gene encodes CDR1 SGHRS and CDR2 YFSETQ. Filled out from reference TRBV5-1 and TRBJ1-1, the complete variable domain reads KAGVTQTPRYLIKTRGQQVTLSCSPISGHRSVSWYQQTPGQGLQFLFEYFSETQRNKGNFPGRFSGRQFSNSRSEMNVSTLELGDSALYLCASSFAGEGTEAFFGQGTRLTVV.

J is TRBJ1-4 and V is TRBV11-2; D might be TRBD1 (5 bases). The CDR3 has 13 amino acids. Germline V lookup: CDR1 SGHAT, CDR2 FQNNGV. V was trimmed by 3 bases and J by 8 bases, leaving 10 bases between them. In DNA form, the CDR3 reads TGTGCCAGCAGCTTTTGGGGCGCGGAAAAACTGTTTTTT. Protein: CASSFWGAEKLFF. Drawing the rest from reference TRBV11-2 and TRBJ1-4, the complete variable domain is EAGVAQSPRYKIIEKRQSVAFWCNPISGHATLYWYQQILGQGPKLLIQFQNNGVVDDSQLPKDRFSAERLKGVDSTLKIQPAKLEDSAVYLCASSFWGAEKLFFGSGTQLSVL.

The V call is TRBV27, the J call TRBJ1-2, with no clear D. V lost 5 bases, J lost 5 bases, and 12 bases lay in between. CDR3 size: 13 residues. CDR1 and CDR2 from the germline V gene are MNHEY and SMNVEV (reference sequence). Here the CDR3 reads CASSPGRDYGYTF. CDR3 sequence (DNA): TGTGCCAGCAGTCCCGGACGGGATTATGGCTACACCTTC.

The CDR3 DNA is TGTGCCAGCGGTACGGGACAGTTTCTCGGAAAACTGTTTTTT. Its protein product is CASGTGQFLGKLFF. The chain is built from TRBV27 and TRBJ1-4; TRBD1 aligns across 7 bases. The CDR3 is 14 amino acids. Trimming cost V 8 bases and J 10 bases; bases outside gene matches: 13. Germline CDR1 MNHEY, CDR2 SMNVEV (reference sequence).

The rearrangement uses TRBV30 and TRBJ2-4; D gene unclear. The CDR3 runs to 14 residues. CDR1 is GTSNPN and CDR2 is SVGIG in the germline V gene (reference sequence). Between the trimmed V and J ends, which lost 4 bases and 8 bases, there was a span of 18 bases. The CDR3 DNA reads TGTGCCTGGAAACCCAACACGGCCGGAGACATTCAGTACTTC. As protein: CAWKPNTAGDIQYF.

This chain links TRBV6-1 with TRBJ1-5; D is perhaps TRBD1 (5 bases). Looked up from germline, CDR1 is MNHNS and CDR2 is SASEGT. CDR3 length equals 14 residues. V lost 2 bases and J lost 6, with 11 bases in between. The CDR3 spells CASSETRGGQPQHF. CDR3 coding DNA: TGTGCCAGCAGTGAAACCCGGGGGGGTCAGCCCCAGCATTTT.

This chain uses TRBV7-9 with TRBJ1-1, with D possibly TRBD1 on 5 matching bases. V shed 0 bases and J shed 4 bases, with 12 bases lying between them. CDR1 is SEHNR and CDR2 is FQNEAQ in the germline V gene (reference sequence). This CDR3 is built from 15 residues. CDR3 DNA sequence: TGTGCCAGCAGCTTAGCGTTAGGCGGGGGCACTGAAGCTTTCTTT. This translates into CASSLALGGGTEAFF.

The chain is built from TRBV7-9 and TRBJ1-2; the match to TRBD1 covers 8 bases. Germline CDR1 reads SEHNR; CDR2 reads FQNEAQ (reference sequence). This CDR3 contains 15 residues. V shed 5 bases, J shed 8 bases, and the junction held 13 bases outside the gene matches. CDR3 amino acids: CASSVDRGIASGYTF. The CDR3 DNA reads TGTGCCAGCAGCGTCGACAGGGGAATAGCAAGCGGCTACACCTTC.

Points on this clone: Additional DNA sequences in this sample encode the identical CDR3. The rearrangement uses TRBV9 and TRBJ2-7, with TRBD2 identical over 7 bases. CDR3 length equals 13 residues. The germline V gene has CDR1 SGDLS and CDR2 YYNGEE. The V segment lost 0 bases and the J segment 5 bases; nucleotides outside the gene matches: 2. The CDR3 sequence: CASSVGGGDEQYF. CDR3 nucleotide sequence: TGTGCCAGCAGCGTAGGGGGGGGTGACGAGCAGTACTTC.

This chain links TRBV5-6 with TRBJ2-5; D ambiguous. The closer fit of TRBJ2-7 to the DNA end suggests the J call may be wrong. Germline CDR1 reads SGHDT; CDR2 reads YYEEEE. CDR3 length equals 12 residues. CDR3 bases: TGTGCCAGCAGCTTGGCATCCTACGAGCAGTACTTC. Residues: CASSLASYEQYF.

The chain is built from TRBV5-5 and TRBJ2-2; no firm D call. Trimming took 4 bases from V and 5 from J, leaving 9 bases between them. The CDR3 loop spans 13 amino acids. In germline, CDR1 is SGHKS, CDR2 YYEKEE (reference sequence). The CDR3 region is CASSPTLTGELFF. DNA of the CDR3: TGTGCCAGCAGCCCCACATTAACCGGGGAGCTGTTTTTT.

The chain couples TRBV4-2 to TRBJ2-7; TRBD2 matches at 9 bases. CDR1 is LGHNA, CDR2 YNFKEQ, per germline. The J segment lost 1 base and the V segment lost 0 bases, leaving 4 bases of the junction unmatched. The CDR3 extends over 16 amino acids. The DNA of the CDR3 is TGTGCCAGCAGCCAAGAAATAGCGGGGGAATCCTACGAGCAGTACTTC. Amino acids: CASSQEIAGESYEQYF.

Of note for this clone: This sample includes further DNA sequences coding for the same CDR3. The chain recombines TRBV5-6 with TRBJ1-2, with D maybe TRBD1 (5 bases). The germline V gene encodes CDR1 SGHDT and CDR2 YYEEEE. The CDR3 spans 14 residues. V was cut by 0 bases and J by 2 bases, with 8 bases left in between. The CDR3 nucleotides read TGTGCCAGCAGCTTGGGCGGGGCGAACTATGGCTACACCTTC. It encodes CASSLGGANYGYTF.

V and J are TRBV6-1 and TRBJ2-3; TRBD2 might be the D (6 bases). Trimming cost V 3 bases and J 1 base, with 11 bases left between them. CDR3 length: 15 residues. Germline assignment: CDR1 MNHNS and CDR2 SASEGT. CDR3 protein: CASSDPGVGTDTQYF. CDR3 nucleotide sequence: TGTGCCAGCAGTGATCCGGGGGTGGGCACAGATACGCAGTATTTT.

J is TRBJ2-1 and V is TRBV11-2; the D gene is possibly TRBD2 (6 bases). Trimming left V 0 bases short and J 4 bases short, with 7 bases between. CDR1 and CDR2 (germline): SGHAT, FQNNGV. There are 14 residues in the CDR3. Here the CDR3 DNA reads TGTGCCAGCAGCTTAGATCGGGGGTACAATGAGCAGTTCTTC. Residues: CASSLDRGYNEQFF.

The V and J genes are TRBV28 and TRBJ1-1; 9 bases line up with TRBD1. Germline V gene lookup returns CDR1 MDHEN and CDR2 SYDVKM. The V and J ends lost 2 bases and 4 bases, in that order; junction bases with no gene match: 2. The CDR3 consists of 14 residues. This CDR3 reads CASSLGTGFTEAFF. CDR3 DNA sequence: TGTGCCAGCAGTTTAGGGACAGGGTTCACTGAAGCTTTCTTT.

This rearrangement joins TRBV5-1 to TRBJ1-6, with 7 nucleotides matching TRBD1. The CDR3 totals 13 residues. CDR1 is SGHRS, CDR2 YFSETQ, per germline. V gave up 4 bases and J gave up 8 bases; unmatched junction bases: 3. The CDR3 nucleotides read TGCGCCAGCAGCGCCGACAGGGATTCACCCCTCCACTTT. This gives the protein CASSADRDSPLHF.

The V gene is TRBV14, the J gene TRBJ2-6; D perhaps matches TRBD2 (5 bases). CDR1 is SGHDN and CDR2 is FVKESK in the germline V gene. This CDR3 region has 18 residues. With 4 bases removed from V and 3 bases from J, the gap between germline ends came to 19 bases. The CDR3 loop is CASSRLRGPNFGANVLTF. CDR3 in DNA: TGTGCCAGCAGCCGGCTTCGCGGGCCGAACTTTGGGGCCAACGTCCTGACTTTC.

CDR3: CASSLEQGSSYEQYF. In DNA, the CDR3 is TGTGCCAGCAGCTTAGAACAGGGGAGCTCCTACGAGCAGTACTTC. V and J are TRBV11-2 and TRBJ2-7, with 7 bases lining up with TRBD1. V shed 0 bases and J 0 bases; nucleotides not matched to a gene: 2. Germline V gives CDR1 SGHAT, CDR2 FQNNGV. The CDR3 length is 15 residues.

The V and J genes are TRBV2 and TRBJ1-3; D gene uncertain. Germline CDR1 and CDR2: SNHLY and FYNNEI. This CDR3 is built from 14 residues. Trimming shortened V by 6 bases and J by 0 bases, and 9 bases separated the two germline ends. CDR3 region: CASRSMSSGNTIYF. Here the CDR3 DNA reads TGTGCCAGCAGATCGATGAGCTCTGGAAACACCATATATTTT.

The rearrangement joins TRBV4-2 to TRBJ2-7, with a tentative D call TRBD2 (6 bases). Trimming removed 1 base from V and 0 bases from J, with 16 bases in between. The germline CDR1 and CDR2 sequences are LGHNA and YNFKEQ. The CDR3 extends over 17 amino acids. The CDR3 DNA follows: TGTGCCAGCAGCCAAGGCTCGCGGGGCGTAAGCTCCTACGAGCAGTACTTC. Translated, it gives CASSQGSRGVSSYEQYF.

On this clone itself: At one end the junction does not follow the germline gene, possibly because of a read error. The chain carries TRBV7-7 and TRBJ1-1, with D possibly being TRBD1 (5 bases). The germline CDR1 and CDR2 sequences are SSHAT and FNYEAQ (reference sequence). There are 14 residues in the CDR3. CDR3 in DNA: TGTGCTAGCAGCCCCCTTAATTCAGGGTCTGAAGCTTTCTTT. Protein sequence: CASSPLNSGSEAFF.

The V call is TRBV6-4, the J call TRBJ1-3; the D is unclear. Germline CDR1 MRHNA, CDR2 SNTAGT. The CDR3 contains 14 residues. Trimming removed 9 bases from V and 1 base from J, with 13 bases in between. The CDR3: CARPRGLSGNTIYF. The CDR3 bases are TGTGCCAGACCACGTGGACTATCTGGAAACACCATATATTTT.

The chain's CDR3 is CASSHWGQGADEQFF. DNA of the CDR3: TGTGCCAGCTCTCACTGGGGACAGGGGGCTGATGAGCAGTTCTTC. The chain employs TRBV18 and TRBJ2-1, with 12 bases fitting TRBD1. The J segment lost 8 bases and the V segment lost 6 bases, leaving 8 bases of the junction unmatched. The germline V gene has CDR1 KGHSH and CDR2 LQKENI. This CDR3 has 15 residues.

The chain has TRBV15 and TRBJ1-2; weak D call: TRBD1 (5 bases). The CDR3 consists of 14 residues. Germline V lookup: CDR1 LNHNV, CDR2 YYDKDF (reference sequence). Trimming stripped 1 base from V and 7 bases from J, with 13 bases between. CDR3 sequence (DNA): TGTGCCACCAGCAGAGGAAGGGGAATGGCTGGCTACACCTTC. This codes for CATSRGRGMAGYTF. Supplemented by reference TRBV15 and TRBJ1-2, the full variable domain reads DAMVIQNPRYQVTQFGKPVTLSCSQTLNHNVMYWYQQKSSQAPKLLFHYYDKDFNNEADTPDNFQSRRPNTSFCFLDIRSPGLGDTAMYLCATSRGRGMAGYTFGSGTRLTVV.